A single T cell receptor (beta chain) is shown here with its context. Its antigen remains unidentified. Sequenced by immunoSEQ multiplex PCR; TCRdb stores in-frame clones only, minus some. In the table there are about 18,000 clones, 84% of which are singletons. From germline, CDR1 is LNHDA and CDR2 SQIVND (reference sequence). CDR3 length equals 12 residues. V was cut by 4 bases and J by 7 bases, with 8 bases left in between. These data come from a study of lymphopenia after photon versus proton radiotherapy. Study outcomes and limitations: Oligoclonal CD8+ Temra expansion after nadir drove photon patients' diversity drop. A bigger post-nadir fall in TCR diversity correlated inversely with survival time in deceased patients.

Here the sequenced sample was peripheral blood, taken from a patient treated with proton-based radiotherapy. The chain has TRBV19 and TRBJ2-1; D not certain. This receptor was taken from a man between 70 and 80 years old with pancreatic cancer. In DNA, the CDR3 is TGTGCCAGTAGTAGGGGAACGAATGAGCAGTTCTTC. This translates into CASSRGTNEQFF. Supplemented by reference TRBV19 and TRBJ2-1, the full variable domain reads DGGITQSPKYLFRKEGQNVTLSCEQNLNHDAMYWYRQDPGQGLRLIYYSQIVNDFQKGDIAEGYSVSREKKESFPLTVTSAQKNPTAFYLCASSRGTNEQFFGPGTRLTVL.